A single sample is the source of the 26 T cell receptor beta chains below, sequenced in a study of human T cells and chemical hapten exposure. One entry per CDR3 protein, called by TCRdb with MiXCR from the RACE reads. The sample shows nearly 350,000 distinct CDR3 sequences, about 7% of them seen only once. The time point: patch test 1, 2 weeks after DPC sensitization. Treatment indicated: therapeutic diphenylcyclopropenone sensitization with weekly scalp DPC. Specimen: whole blood, collected in connection with sensitization to the hapten diphenylcyclopropenone (DPC). The receptors derive from a young woman with alopecia areata. Some clones in this sample may be carry-over from other donors' samples.

In its sample, this clonotype was seen many times. The rearrangement joins TRBV6-6 to TRBJ2-7; D possibly matches TRBD1 or TRBD2 (6 bases each). The CDR3 spans 17 residues. Deletions cut 0 bases from V and 4 bases from J, with 19 bases between. From germline, CDR1 is MNHNY and CDR2 SVGAGI (reference sequence). In nucleotides, the CDR3 is TGTGCCAGCAGTTACTCGCTCGGGGGCAGCGGAGCTTACGAGCAGTACTTC. Translated, it gives CASSYSLGGSGAYEQYF.

This clonotype was observed many times. This sequence joins TRBV5-1 and TRBJ2-5; 7 bases fit TRBD1. The trim removed 1 base at V and 3 bases at J, leaving 0 bases unmatched. Germline CDR1 and CDR2: SGHRS and YFSETQ. The CDR3 runs 13 residues. The CDR3 bases are TGCGCCAGCAGCTTGCAGGGGGAAGAGACCCAGTACTTC. Translating gives CASSLQGEETQYF.

The rearrangement links TRBV2 to TRBJ1-1; unclear D gene. Germline values: CDR1 SNHLY, CDR2 FYNNEI. V was pared by 2 bases and J by 1 base, with 5 bases between. The CDR3 extends over 13 amino acids. The CDR3 region has the DNA TGTGCCAGCAGTGAACAGCCGAACACTGAAGCTTTCTTT. This encodes CASSEQPNTEAFF.

The chain recombines TRBV3-1 with TRBJ2-3, with 7 nucleotides matching TRBD2. Germline V gene data show CDR1 as LGHDT and CDR2 as YNNKEL (reference sequence). V was pared by 1 base and J by 2 bases, with 6 bases of the junction left unmatched. The length of the CDR3 is 16 residues. DNA for the CDR3: TGTGCCAGCAGCCAAGGTGGAGCGGGGAACACAGATACGCAGTATTTT. Its translation is CASSQGGAGNTDTQYF.

This clonotype was seen more than once but under ten times. This chain uses TRBV4-1 with TRBJ1-5; no clear D gene. This CDR3 comprises 15 residues. Looked up from germline, CDR1 is MGHRA and CDR2 is YSYEKL. The V end lost 3 bases, the J end lost 0 bases, and 9 bases lay between the germline ends. The CDR3 protein is CASSQGILSNQPQHF. DNA of the CDR3: TGCGCCAGCAGCCAGGGCATACTTAGCAATCAGCCCCAGCATTTT.

This clonotype has at least ten counts. V gene TRBV27 combines with J gene TRBJ2-1, with D perhaps matching TRBD1 or TRBD2 (6 bases each). This CDR3 has 14 amino acids. With 4 bases removed from V and 2 bases from J, the gap between germline ends came to 9 bases. Per germline, CDR1 MNHEY and CDR2 SMNVEV (reference sequence). CDR3 nucleotides: TGTGCCAGCAGTTCCGGGGGCGCCTACAATGAGCAGTTCTTC. Translating it yields CASSSGGAYNEQFF.

The table lists this clonotype with a few counts. At one of its ends the junction is not consistent with the germline gene, which may arise from a read error. The rearrangement links TRBV7-3 to TRBJ2-1; 13 bases agree with TRBD2. The CDR3 runs 14 residues. Germline V CDR1 and CDR2: SGHTA, FQGTGA. The CDR3 is CASSFQQTSGGLAF. The CDR3 nucleotides read TGTGCCAGCAGCTTCCAACAGACTAGCGGGGGGCTGGCCTTC.

This clonotype has a count of ten or more. The V gene is TRBV5-8, the J gene TRBJ2-5; perhaps TRBD1 as D (5 bases). CDR3 length: 14 amino acids. Trimming left V 2 bases short and J 5 bases short, with 13 bases between. Germline CDR1 reads SGHTS; CDR2 reads YDEGEE. CDR3 nucleotides: TGTGCCAGCAGCTTCCACGCCAAGGGGGAGACCCAGTACTTC. Amino acids: CASSFHAKGETQYF.

CDR3 sequence: CASSYGSGQPQHF. DNA of the CDR3: TGTGCCAGCAGTTACGGGAGTGGTCAGCCCCAGCATTTT. V and J are TRBV6-5 and TRBJ1-5; D call uncertain. This CDR3 spans 13 amino acids. Germline V gene sequence: CDR1 MNHEY, CDR2 SVGAGI. V was clipped by 2 bases and J by 6 bases, with 8 bases between them.

This sequence joins TRBV7-9 and TRBJ1-1; no clear D. The germline V gene encodes CDR1 SEHNR and CDR2 FQNEAQ (reference sequence). The CDR3 is made up of 15 amino acids. V lost 3 bases, J lost 5 bases, and 16 bases lay in between. CDR3 sequence reads: CASSFGRMTGTEAFF. The CDR3 nucleotides are TGTGCCAGCAGCTTTGGCCGGATGACGGGGACTGAAGCTTTCTTT.

For the CDR3, the DNA is TGCAGTGCTAGATGGGGTCAGGGACCTAGCAATCAGCCCCAGCATTTT. It yields the protein CSARWGQGPSNQPQHF. This chain links TRBV20-1 with TRBJ1-5; tentatively, D is TRBD1 (5 bases). Per the germline V gene, CDR1 is DFQATT and CDR2 is SNEGSKA (reference sequence). CDR3 length: 16 residues. Trimming took off 2 bases at V and 0 bases at J, with 14 bases between the two ends.

This clonotype was seen more than once but under ten times. The chain is built from TRBV20-1 and TRBJ1-3; possible D gene TRBD1, 5 bases. V was clipped by 0 bases and J by 2 bases, with 17 bases between them. CDR1 DFQATT and CDR2 SNEGSKA come from the germline V gene (reference sequence). The length of the CDR3 is 17 residues. The CDR3 DNA sequence: TGCAGTGCTAGAGACCAATCGGTGGGCAGGGCTGGAAACACCATATATTTT. It is translated as CSARDQSVGRAGNTIYF.

There are many counts of this clonotype. The V call is TRBV27, the J call TRBJ2-7; D may be TRBD2 (5 bases). The V gene's germline CDR1 is MNHEY and CDR2 SMNVEV (reference sequence). The CDR3 covers 13 residues. The ends were cut back, 6 bases at V and 4 bases at J, with 13 bases in the middle. The CDR3: CASSLSGGYEQYF. CDR3 bases: TGTGCCAGCAGCTTAAGTGGAGGATACGAGCAGTACTTC.

This clonotype was detected ten times or more. V usage is TRBV24-1 and J usage is TRBJ2-4; D call uncertain. Per the germline V gene, CDR1 is KGHDR and CDR2 is SFDVKD. The V end lost 4 bases, the J end lost 8 bases, and 8 bases lay between the germline ends. The CDR3 runs 12 residues. CDR3 DNA: TGTGCCACCAGTGAGGGTACGGACATTCAGTACTTC. Translation gives CATSEGTDIQYF.

This clonotype came up a few times. The V gene is TRBV14, the J gene TRBJ2-3; the match to TRBD2 covers 9 bases. J lost 1 base, V lost 3 bases, and 8 bases had no gene match. The CDR3 spans 17 residues. Per the germline V gene, CDR1 is SGHDN and CDR2 is FVKESK. For the CDR3, the DNA is TGTGCCAGCAGCCAGAGCGGGGGGCCGAAGGGCACAGATACGCAGTATTTT. Translation: CASSQSGGPKGTDTQYF.

This clonotype showed up just a few times. The rearrangement links TRBV4-2 to TRBJ2-3; D gene ambiguous. The V end was cut by 3 bases, the J end by 6 bases, with 10 bases between. This CDR3 has 13 residues. Looked up from germline, CDR1 is LGHNA and CDR2 is YNFKEQ. DNA of the CDR3: TGTGCCAGCAGCCACGACAAGATTGATACGCAGTATTTT. Its protein is CASSHDKIDTQYF.

On this clonotype: One end of the junction is discordant with germline, which a read error may explain. The J gene is TRBJ1-6, the V gene TRBV7-9, with D hard to call. The CDR3 spans 12 residues. Germline CDR1 and CDR2: SEHNR and FQNEAQ (reference sequence). DNA of the CDR3: TGTGCCAGCAGCTTAGCGTCCGCCAGTCCTGCATTT. Translating it yields CASSLASASPAF.

This chain connects TRBV29-1 to TRBJ2-7, with TRBD1 matching over 9 bases. The trim removed 3 bases at V and 5 bases at J, leaving 5 bases unmatched. CDR3 length equals 13 residues. The V gene's germline CDR1 is SQVTM and CDR2 ANQGSEA. This CDR3 reads CSVEDRGSHEQYF. Here the CDR3 DNA reads TGCAGCGTTGAGGACAGGGGATCCCACGAGCAGTACTTC.

This clonotype turned up a few times. The J gene is TRBJ1-6, the V gene TRBV5-1, with D tentatively TRBD1 (5 bases). Looked up from germline, CDR1 is SGHRS and CDR2 is YFSETQ. The V gene lost 0 bases and the J gene lost 6 bases, with 10 bases spanning the gap. The CDR3 runs to 15 residues. CDR3 residues: CASSLGDSPNSPLHF. In nucleotides, the CDR3 is TGCGCCAGCAGCTTGGGAGACAGCCCTAATTCACCCCTCCACTTT.

This clonotype was recorded a few times. V is TRBV27 and J is TRBJ2-7; TRBD1 aligns across 8 bases. CDR1 MNHEY and CDR2 SMNVEV come from the germline V gene (reference sequence). CDR3 length equals 15 residues. V shed 4 bases, J shed 0 bases, and the junction held 5 bases outside the gene matches. The CDR3: CASSYETGDSYEQYF. The CDR3 region has the DNA TGTGCCAGCAGTTATGAGACAGGGGACTCCTACGAGCAGTACTTC.

This chain uses TRBV7-9 with TRBJ1-1; D gene unclear. The CDR3 is 13 amino acids. Germline V gene data show CDR1 as SEHNR and CDR2 as FQNEAQ (reference sequence). Trimming took off 4 bases at V and 3 bases at J, with 9 bases between the two ends. CDR3 sequence reads: CASSSTTHTEAFF. The DNA of the CDR3 is TGTGCCAGCAGCTCCACCACCCACACTGAAGCTTTCTTT.

This clonotype was detected ten times or more. The J gene is TRBJ1-5, the V gene TRBV18; 8 positions match TRBD1. From germline, CDR1 is KGHSH and CDR2 LQKENI. J gave up 6 bases and V 2 bases, and 3 bases lay outside the gene matches. CDR3 length: 14 amino acids. The CDR3, as DNA: TGTGCCAGCTCACCAGGACAGGGCGGTCAGCCCCAGCATTTT. Encoded protein: CASSPGQGGQPQHF.

The chain recombines TRBV20-1 with TRBJ1-1; D is unclear. Germline lookup yields CDR1 DFQATT and CDR2 SNEGSKA (reference sequence). Trimming removed 1 base from V and 2 bases from J, with 8 bases in between. The CDR3 runs 13 residues. CDR3 coding DNA: TGCAGTGCTAGAGCGAGTGGAAACACTGAAGCTTTCTTT. The encoded protein is CSARASGNTEAFF.

This clonotype appeared a few times. The rearrangement uses TRBV3-1 and TRBJ1-1; D is undetermined. The germline CDR1 and CDR2 sequences are LGHDT and YNNKEL (reference sequence). The CDR3 extends over 14 amino acids. V was cut by 4 bases and J by 4 bases, with 13 bases left in between. The CDR3 DNA reads TGTGCCAGCAGCCCCACGCCAAGGAGCACTGAAGCTTTCTTT. Translated: CASSPTPRSTEAFF.

This clonotype has more than one count but fewer than ten. This chain joins TRBV4-3 and TRBJ2-6; D unclear. Germline CDR1 reads LGHNA; CDR2 reads YSLEER. V gave up 3 bases and J gave up 2 bases, with 11 bases separating them. The CDR3 extends over 16 amino acids. CDR3 residues: CASSQGSVAGANVLTF. The CDR3 DNA is TGCGCCAGCAGCCAGGGATCAGTAGCTGGGGCCAACGTCCTGACTTTC.

This clonotype came up a few times. The chain recombines TRBV7-2 with TRBJ1-6; D unresolved. Germline V lookup: CDR1 SGHTA, CDR2 FQGNSA. CDR3 length equals 15 residues. V was pared by 1 base and J by 9 bases, with 13 bases between. CDR3 in amino acids: CASSLVLLPPSPLHF. The CDR3 DNA is TGTGCCAGCAGCTTAGTTTTACTGCCACCTTCACCCCTCCACTTT.